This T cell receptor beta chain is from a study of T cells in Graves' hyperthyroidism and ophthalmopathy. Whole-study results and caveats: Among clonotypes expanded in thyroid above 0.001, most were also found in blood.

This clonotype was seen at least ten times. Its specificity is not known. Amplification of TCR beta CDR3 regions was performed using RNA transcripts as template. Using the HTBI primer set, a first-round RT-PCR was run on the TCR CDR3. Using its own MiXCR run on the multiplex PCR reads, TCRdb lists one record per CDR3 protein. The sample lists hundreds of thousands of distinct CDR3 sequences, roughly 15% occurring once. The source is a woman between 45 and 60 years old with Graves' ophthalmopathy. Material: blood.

DNA for the CDR3: TGCAGCGTTCGACAGGGTTCGTGGGAGCAGTACTTC. Translating gives CSVRQGSWEQYF. The J gene is TRBJ2-7, the V gene TRBV29-1; TRBD1 matches at 7 bases. V gave up 5 bases and J gave up 7 bases; unmatched junction bases: 8. Germline lookup yields CDR1 SQVTM and CDR2 ANQGSEA. The CDR3 runs to 12 residues.